These T cell receptor beta chains were read from a single sample in a study of patients and donors after allogeneic stem cell transplantation. TCRdb passed the RT-PCR reads through MiXCR, listing each CDR3 protein once. The sample has 200,000 to 250,000 distinct CDR3 sequences; roughly 38% are singletons. What was sequenced was blood, either unsorted or a sorted T cell fraction (not recorded which). The source of these receptors is a human donor who was either an allogeneic HSCT recipient or a stem cell or donor lymphocyte infusion donor (not recorded which). It is not recorded whose cells these are; they may come from a transplant donor. CDR3s include the opening cysteine and the closing phenylalanine or tryptophan. Each record gives: V gene, clone size, J gene, D gene, CDR3 protein, CDR3 DNA. D genes are given only for firm matches. Not all rows give a size; the values are once, few, many and, for expanded clones, a class.

v_gene: TRBV29-1; abundance: few; j_gene: TRBJ2-5; d_gene: -; CDR3aa: CSVEKETQYF; CDR3nt: TGCAGCGTTGAAAAAGAGACCCAGTACTTC
v_gene: TRBV5-1; abundance: few; j_gene: TRBJ2-7; d_gene: TRBD1; CDR3aa: CASSDFGTGAYEQYF; CDR3nt: TGCGCCAGCAGCGATTTTGGGACAGGGGCCTACGAGCAGTACTTC
v_gene: TRBV20-1; abundance: few; j_gene: TRBJ1-1; d_gene: -; CDR3aa: CSAIGAYNTEAFF; CDR3nt: TGCAGTGCTATTGGGGCTTACAACACTGAAGCTTTCTTT
v_gene: TRBV20-1; abundance: -; j_gene: TRBJ1-2; d_gene: -; CDR3aa: CSAPQGSGYTF; CDR3nt: TGCAGTGCTCCACAGGGATCTGGCTACACCTTC
v_gene: TRBV10-3; abundance: -; j_gene: TRBJ2-7; d_gene: TRBD2; CDR3aa: CAIAGGAIFPYEQYF; CDR3nt: TGTGCCATCGCCGGGGGGGCAATTTTCCCCTACGAGCAGTACTTC
v_gene: TRBV6-2/TRBV6-3; abundance: -; j_gene: TRBJ2-7; d_gene: -; CDR3aa: CASSYTPGTSILYEQYF; CDR3nt: TGTGCCAGCAGTTACACCCCGGGGACATCCATCCTCTACGAGCAGTACTTC
v_gene: TRBV6-6; abundance: -; j_gene: TRBJ1-5; d_gene: TRBD1; CDR3aa: CASSYSRTGNKPQHF; CDR3nt: TGTGCCAGCAGTTACTCGAGGACAGGGAATAAGCCCCAGCATTTT
v_gene: TRBV4-2; abundance: few; j_gene: TRBJ1-2; d_gene: -; CDR3aa: CASSQVGGDYGYTF; CDR3nt: TGTGCCAGCAGCCAAGTGGGAGGGGACTATGGCTACACCTTC
v_gene: TRBV18; abundance: few; j_gene: TRBJ1-2; d_gene: -; CDR3aa: CASSPQDGLYGYTF; CDR3nt: TGTGCCAGCTCACCACAGGACGGACTCTATGGCTACACCTTC
v_gene: TRBV27; abundance: few; j_gene: TRBJ1-5; d_gene: -; CDR3aa: CASSHSPNQAQHF; CDR3nt: TGTGCCAGCAGTCACAGCCCTAATCAGGCCCAGCATTTT
v_gene: TRBV9; abundance: -; j_gene: TRBJ2-2; d_gene: -; CDR3aa: CASSVEGGELFF; CDR3nt: TGTGCCAGCAGCGTAGAAGGCGGGGAGCTGTTTTTT
v_gene: TRBV6-6; abundance: few; j_gene: TRBJ1-2; d_gene: -; CDR3aa: CASSLIDANYGYTF; CDR3nt: TGTGCCAGCAGCCTAATAGACGCTAACTATGGCTACACCTTC
v_gene: TRBV6-5; abundance: few; j_gene: TRBJ1-5; d_gene: -; CDR3aa: CASSRDVDQPQHF; CDR3nt: TGTGCCAGCAGCAGGGACGTAGATCAGCCCCAGCATTTT
v_gene: TRBV6-5; abundance: -; j_gene: TRBJ1-1; d_gene: -; CDR3aa: CASSYSGEGTEAFF; CDR3nt: TGTGCCAGCAGTTACTCCGGGGAGGGCACTGAAGCTTTCTTT
v_gene: TRBV29-1; abundance: -; j_gene: TRBJ1-1; d_gene: TRBD1; CDR3aa: CSTSGTVATEAFF; CDR3nt: TGCAGCACATCCGGGACAGTCGCCACTGAAGCTTTCTTT
v_gene: TRBV4-3; abundance: few; j_gene: TRBJ1-2; d_gene: -; CDR3aa: CASSQVRRGNYGYTF; CDR3nt: TGCGCCAGCAGCCAAGTCCGTAGAGGGAACTATGGCTACACCTTC
v_gene: TRBV5-1; abundance: -; j_gene: TRBJ1-1; d_gene: TRBD1; CDR3aa: CASSSRDRGNTEAFF; CDR3nt: TGCGCCAGCAGCTCCCGGGACAGGGGAAACACTGAAGCTTTCTTT
v_gene: TRBV27; abundance: -; j_gene: TRBJ1-5; d_gene: -; CDR3aa: CASSRLNQPQHF; CDR3nt: TGTGCCAGCAGCAGACTTAATCAGCCCCAGCATTTT
v_gene: TRBV4-3; abundance: -; j_gene: TRBJ2-1; d_gene: -; CDR3aa: CASSQDLRAFSRPQFF; CDR3nt: TGCGCCAGCAGCCAAGATCTCAGGGCCTTCAGTAGGCCACAGTTCTTC
v_gene: TRBV5-6; abundance: -; j_gene: TRBJ2-3; d_gene: -; CDR3aa: CASSLDPGPDTQYF; CDR3nt: TGTGCCAGCAGCTTGGATCCAGGGCCAGATACGCAGTATTTT
v_gene: TRBV24-1; abundance: -; j_gene: TRBJ1-2; d_gene: -; CDR3aa: CATSDGAGAHGYGYTF; CDR3nt: TGTGCCACCAGTGATGGGGCAGGGGCCCATGGCTATGGCTACACCTTC
v_gene: TRBV24-1; abundance: few; j_gene: TRBJ2-3; d_gene: -; CDR3aa: CATSDFGRDTQYF; CDR3nt: TGTGCCACCAGTGATTTTGGTAGGGATACGCAGTATTTT